The 28 T cell receptor beta chains below were found in one sample sequenced in a study of lymphopenia after photon versus proton radiotherapy. Here immunoSEQ multiplex PCR was the method, and the copy in TCRdb shows in-frame clones only, minus some. The sample has 15,000 or so clones, 70% to 85% seen once. The source material was peripheral blood, sampled from a patient treated with proton-based radiotherapy. These TCRs come from a man between 65 and 85 years old with pancreatic cancer.

The chain links TRBV7-3 to TRBJ1-2; D unclear. Germline assignment: CDR1 SGHTA and CDR2 FQGTGA. The germline V and J ends were trimmed by 2 bases and 2 bases, with 9 bases remaining between them. The CDR3 is 14 amino acids. The CDR3 coding sequence is TGTGCCAGCAGCTTAGGCCCGGGGAACTATGGCTACACCTTC. Its protein is CASSLGPGNYGYTF. The whole variable domain, remainder taken from reference TRBV7-3 and TRBJ1-2, is GAGVSQTPSNKVTEKGKYVELRCDPISGHTALYWYRQSLGQGPEFLIYFQGTGAADDSGLPNDRFFAVRPEGSVSTLKIQRTERGDSAVYLCASSLGPGNYGYTFGSGTRLTVV.

This clone occurred once. This sequence joins TRBV19 and TRBJ1-2; 7 nucleotides line up with TRBD1. The CDR3 length is 14 residues. The germline V gene has CDR1 LNHDA and CDR2 SQIVND (reference sequence). The J segment lost 3 bases and the V segment lost 7 bases, leaving 8 bases of the junction unmatched. Written as DNA, the CDR3 is TGTGCCAGTAAACCCGGGACAGCGTACTATGGCTACACCTTC. It translates to CASKPGTAYYGYTF.

The CDR3 reads CASSENFRLRVGALSERNYGYTF. Here the CDR3 DNA reads TGTGCCAGCAGTGAAAATTTCCGGCTTAGGGTAGGCGCGCTGAGTGAAAGGAACTATGGCTACACCTTC. V usage is TRBV6-1 and J usage is TRBJ1-2; D not resolved. Germline V gene sequence: CDR1 MNHNS, CDR2 SASEGT. The CDR3 is 23 amino acids. Trimming shortened V by 2 bases and J by 2 bases, and 36 bases separated the two germline ends.

The V call is TRBV7-3, the J call TRBJ2-3; D gene unclear. Trimming took off 0 bases at V and 0 bases at J, with 10 bases between the two ends. Per germline, CDR1 SGHTA and CDR2 FQGTGA. The CDR3 is 16 residues long. The CDR3 region has the DNA TGTGCCAGCAGCTTAACGGTTGGAGCGAGCACAGATACGCAGTATTTT. Protein: CASSLTVGASTDTQYF.

V gene TRBV6-6 combines with J gene TRBJ2-7, with TRBD1 matching over 7 bases. CDR3 length: 14 residues. In germline, CDR1 is MNHNY, CDR2 SVGAGI (reference sequence). V lost 6 bases and J lost 1; bases outside the gene matches: 6. The CDR3 protein is CASRNTGDSYEQYF. The DNA for the CDR3 is TGTGCCAGCAGGAACACAGGGGATTCCTACGAGCAGTACTTC.

This clone has more than one count but fewer than ten. V gene TRBV19 combines with J gene TRBJ2-1, with D possibly TRBD2 on 7 matching bases. The V end lost 2 bases, the J end lost 7 bases, and 12 bases lay between the germline ends. Germline values: CDR1 LNHDA, CDR2 SQIVND (reference sequence). The CDR3 has 14 residues. The CDR3 sequence is CASSIRAGANEQFF. CDR3 DNA sequence: TGTGCCAGTAGTATACGGGCGGGGGCTAATGAGCAGTTCTTC.

This clone was seen just once. The rearrangement links TRBV15 to TRBJ1-2; 9 positions match TRBD1. The germline CDR1 and CDR2 sequences are LNHNV and YYDKDF (reference sequence). V shed 2 bases and J 4 bases; nucleotides not matched to a gene: 5. CDR3 size: 15 residues. The chain's CDR3 is CATSRPTGGIYGYTF. CDR3 DNA: TGTGCCACCAGCAGACCGACAGGGGGGATCTATGGCTACACCTTC. Based on the CDR3 plus reference TRBV15 and TRBJ1-2, the full variable domain is DAMVIQNPRYQVTQFGKPVTLSCSQTLNHNVMYWYQQKSSQAPKLLFHYYDKDFNNEADTPDNFQSRRPNTSFCFLDIRSPGLGDTAMYLCATSRPTGGIYGYTFGSGTRLTVV.

This clone was counted between two and nine times. CDR3 amino acids: CAGERNTEAFF. CDR3 DNA: TGTGCCGGAGAAAGGAACACTGAAGCTTTCTTT. The chain uses TRBV30 and TRBJ1-1, with D hard to call. Germline-derived CDR1 and CDR2 are GTSNPN and SVGIG (reference sequence). The CDR3 is made up of 11 amino acids. V lost 8 bases and J lost 1, with 8 bases in between.

The chain has TRBV18 and TRBJ1-2, with a possible D match to TRBD1 (6 bases). CDR3 size: 15 residues. Trimming removed 5 bases at V and 8 bases at J, with 21 bases between. Germline-derived CDR1 and CDR2 are KGHSH and LQKENI. The CDR3 loop is CASSATQQGNKGYTF. For the CDR3, the DNA is TGTGCCAGCTCAGCAACGCAACAGGGAAATAAAGGCTACACCTTC.

In its sample, this clone was seen once. The junction does not match germline at one end; this may be a read error. The rearrangement joins TRBV29-1 to TRBJ1-2, with 7 bases lining up with TRBD1. Germline V gene sequence: CDR1 SQVTM, CDR2 ANQGSEA. The CDR3 extends over 13 amino acids. The CDR3 region has the DNA TGCAGCGTTGAAGATTGGGACAGAGCACGTTACGCCTTC. It codes for CSVEDWDRARYAF.

The chain links TRBV5-1 to TRBJ1-1; D may be TRBD1 (5 bases). This CDR3 has 14 residues. The V gene's germline CDR1 is SGHRS and CDR2 YFSETQ. Trimming pared 4 bases from V and 4 bases from J, leaving 14 bases between. The CDR3 region is CASSPGSVPTEAFF. The DNA for the CDR3 is TGCGCCAGCAGCCCAGGGTCGGTCCCCACTGAAGCTTTCTTT.

The chain uses TRBV7-3 and TRBJ2-2; 9 nucleotides match TRBD1. Trimming cost V 5 bases and J 4 bases; bases outside gene matches: 8. The CDR3 is made up of 16 amino acids. The germline CDR1 and CDR2 sequences are SGHTA and FQGTGA. The CDR3 DNA sequence: TGTGCCAGCAGCCCGGGACAGGGCGGGAGCACCGGGGAGCTGTTTTTT. Encoded protein: CASSPGQGGSTGELFF.

The genes are TRBV19 and TRBJ1-5; D ambiguous. The CDR3 length is 14 residues. Looked up from germline, CDR1 is LNHDA and CDR2 is SQIVND (reference sequence). The V end lost 2 bases, the J end lost 1 base, and 6 bases lay between the germline ends. The CDR3: CASSIPGSNQPQHF. CDR3 DNA sequence: TGTGCCAGTAGTATACCCGGAAGCAATCAGCCCCAGCATTTT. Full variable domain (remainder filled in from reference TRBV19 and TRBJ1-5): DGGITQSPKYLFRKEGQNVTLSCEQNLNHDAMYWYRQDPGQGLRLIYYSQIVNDFQKGDIAEGYSVSREKKESFPLTVTSAQKNPTAFYLCASSIPGSNQPQHFGDGTRLSIL.

The chain uses TRBV6-6 and TRBJ1-4; possible D gene TRBD1, 5 bases. Trimming stripped 2 bases from V and 4 bases from J, with 11 bases between. This CDR3 spans 15 amino acids. CDR1 is MNHNY, CDR2 SVGAGI, per germline (reference sequence). Written as DNA, the CDR3 is TGTGCCAGCAGTTACCCGGGACGGGGTAATGAAAAACTGTTTTTT. Translation gives CASSYPGRGNEKLFF.

The gene calls are TRBV20-1 and TRBJ2-1; D call uncertain. The germline V gene has CDR1 DFQATT and CDR2 SNEGSKA (reference sequence). With 7 bases removed from V and 8 bases from J, the gap between germline ends came to 12 bases. The CDR3 is 11 residues long. The CDR3 DNA reads TGCAGTGTGAGGTGGGCGTATGAGCAGTTCTTC. The encoded protein is CSVRWAYEQFF.

The chain has TRBV9 and TRBJ2-3; D gene unclear. This CDR3 region has 15 residues. The V and J ends lost 0 bases and 4 bases respectively, with 12 bases between them. Looked up from germline, CDR1 is SGDLS and CDR2 is YYNGEE. CDR3 sequence: CASSVGVLSADTQYF. CDR3 DNA: TGTGCCAGCAGCGTAGGGGTCCTCTCCGCAGATACGCAGTATTTT. The full variable domain, with the rest looked up from reference TRBV9 and TRBJ2-3, is DSGVTQTPKHLITATGQRVTLRCSPRSGDLSVYWYQQSLDQGLQFLIQYYNGEERAKGNILERFSAQQFPDLHSELNLSSLELGDSALYFCASSVGVLSADTQYFGPGTRLTVL.

This chain connects TRBV6-1 to TRBJ1-6; D gene unclear. The CDR3 covers 16 residues. Between the trimmed V and J ends, which lost 1 base and 0 bases, there was a span of 7 bases. From germline, CDR1 is MNHNS and CDR2 SASEGT. The DNA for the CDR3 is TGTGCCAGCAGTGAAGGGGGTGGCTCCTATAATTCACCCCTCCACTTT. Its translation is CASSEGGGSYNSPLHF.

The chain links TRBV11-2 to TRBJ2-3, with TRBD2 matching over 8 bases. The germline CDR1 and CDR2 sequences are SGHAT and FQNNGV. The CDR3 has 15 residues. The junction had 10 bases not matched to a gene; V was cut back by 5 bases and J by 6 bases. The CDR3, as DNA: TGTGCCAGCAGCAGTAGCGGGGTTTCCCCCGATACGCAGTATTTT. It is translated as CASSSSGVSPDTQYF.

V gene TRBV4-2 combines with J gene TRBJ2-7; 7 bases fit TRBD1. After removal of 4 bases from V and 0 bases from J, the junction contained 12 bases not matched to a gene. Germline-derived CDR1 and CDR2 are LGHNA and YNFKEQ. The CDR3 totals 17 residues. CDR3 nucleotide sequence: TGTGCCAGCAGCCCCATATCCTCGGGACAGAGCTCCTACGAGCAGTACTTC. This gives the protein CASSPISSGQSSYEQYF.

This chain uses TRBV2 with TRBJ2-1; 8 nucleotides align to TRBD2. Germline loops: CDR1 SNHLY, CDR2 FYNNEI. V lost 6 bases and J lost 9; bases outside the gene matches: 19. This CDR3 contains 17 residues. CDR3 coding DNA: TGTGCCAGCAGGCGGACTAGCTTCTCTACGACGACTACTGAGCAGTTCTTC. This translates into CASRRTSFSTTTTEQFF.

The genes are TRBV30 and TRBJ2-3; no definite D call. CDR1 is GTSNPN, CDR2 SVGIG, per germline (reference sequence). The CDR3 extends over 13 amino acids. The V end lost 2 bases, the J end lost 4 bases, and 10 bases lay between the germline ends. CDR3 nucleotides: TGTGCCTGGAGTTTCCAGAGGCCAGATACGCAGTATTTT. This gives the protein CAWSFQRPDTQYF.

The chain combines TRBV27 with TRBJ1-3, with 8 bases identical to TRBD1. The germline gives CDR1 MNHEY, CDR2 SMNVEV (reference sequence). J lost 0 bases, V lost 2 bases, and 6 bases had no gene match. CDR3 size: 17 residues. The CDR3 sequence is CASSLKGQASSGNTIYF. In nucleotides, the CDR3 is TGTGCCAGCAGTTTAAAGGGACAGGCGAGCTCTGGAAACACCATATATTTT.

The rearrangement uses TRBV20-1 and TRBJ2-1; D call uncertain. Germline CDR1 and CDR2: DFQATT and SNEGSKA (reference sequence). The CDR3 totals 11 residues. V was trimmed by 3 bases and J by 10 bases, leaving 10 bases between them. The CDR3 spells CSARGGREQFF. In DNA, the CDR3 is TGCAGTGCTAGGGGCGGTCGGGAGCAGTTCTTC.

J is TRBJ1-5 and V is TRBV6-5, with a possible D match to TRBD1 (5 bases). The V gene's germline CDR1 is MNHEY and CDR2 SVGAGI. Trimming pared 0 bases from V and 7 bases from J, leaving 10 bases between. The CDR3 has 14 residues. In DNA, the CDR3 is TGTGCCAGCAGTTACTCGGTCAGGGAGCAGCCCCAGCATTTT. Translating it yields CASSYSVREQPQHF.

The chain uses TRBV6-1 and TRBJ1-2; D is uncertain. CDR1 is MNHNS, CDR2 SASEGT, per germline. V was cut by 1 base and J by 0 bases, with 9 bases left in between. The CDR3 is 15 amino acids. The CDR3 reads CASSEVTAANYGYTF. CDR3 sequence (DNA): TGTGCCAGCAGTGAAGTAACTGCAGCTAACTATGGCTACACCTTC.

This clone was seen a handful of times. The chain carries TRBV7-2 and TRBJ2-6; 8 bases agree with TRBD2. CDR3 length: 19 amino acids. Trimming at V came to 2 bases and at J to 0 bases, leaving 9 bases not matched to a gene. The germline CDR1 and CDR2 sequences are SGHTA and FQGNSA. CDR3 sequence: CASSLPRGSGSSGANVLTF. The CDR3 DNA reads TGTGCCAGCAGCTTACCCAGGGGAAGCGGGAGCTCTGGGGCCAACGTCCTGACTTTC.

V usage is TRBV19 and J usage is TRBJ1-1; possible D gene TRBD1, 6 bases. The CDR3 totals 15 residues. Trimming left V 5 bases short and J 4 bases short, with 17 bases between. The germline V gene encodes CDR1 LNHDA and CDR2 SQIVND (reference sequence). The CDR3 here is CASSGSAGASTEAFF. CDR3 DNA: TGTGCCAGTAGTGGCTCGGCAGGGGCCAGCACTGAAGCTTTCTTT.

J is TRBJ2-2 and V is TRBV4-2, with D possibly TRBD2 on 5 matching bases. V lost 3 bases to trimming and J lost 7 bases, with 21 bases between them. CDR1 LGHNA and CDR2 YNFKEQ come from the germline V gene. CDR3 length: 17 residues. The CDR3: CASSQEVAQTTSGELFF. The CDR3 nucleotides read TGTGCCAGCAGCCAGGAGGTGGCCCAGACAACCAGCGGGGAGCTGTTTTTT.